One sample yielded the 17 T cell receptor beta chains listed below, sequenced in a study of beta chain features in type 1 diabetes. Reverse transcription of all isolated RNA meant that expressed TCRB transcripts were sequenced. Assay: immunoSEQ multiplex PCR; the TCRdb copy retains only in-frame clones and omits some. The sample carries hundreds of thousands of clones, over 11% recorded once. What these receptors recognize is not known. Notes on the study in general: Moderate but significant shortening of TCRB CDR3s was recorded in all four CD4+ subsets from Type 1 diabetes patients.

Source material: naive CD4+ T cells from blood. These receptors were obtained from a man younger than 35 with type 1 diabetes.

CDR3 residues: CASTQGVAGIDTQYF. The CDR3 DNA reads TGTGCCAGCACCCAGGGGGTAGCGGGGATAGATACGCAGTATTTT. The chain carries TRBV28 and TRBJ2-3; possible D gene TRBD2, 8 bases. Germline CDR1 MDHEN, CDR2 SYDVKM. Trimming left V 7 bases short and J 5 bases short, with 19 bases between. This CDR3 is 15 amino acids long. The full variable domain, completed using reference TRBV28 and TRBJ2-3, is DVKVTQSSRYLVKRTGEKVFLECVQDMDHENMFWYRQDPGLGLRLIYFSYDVKMKEKGDIPEGYSVSREKKERFSLILESASTNQTSMYLCASTQGVAGIDTQYFGPGTRLTVL.

V is TRBV19 and J is TRBJ1-5, with D perhaps matching TRBD1 (6 bases). V gave up 7 bases and J gave up 4 bases, with 11 bases separating them. CDR1 is LNHDA and CDR2 is SQIVND in the germline V gene (reference sequence). The CDR3 length is 13 residues. DNA of the CDR3: TGTGCCAGTAATACAGGGAGAAATCAGCCCCAGCATTTT. Translated: CASNTGRNQPQHF.

The chain carries TRBV25-1 and TRBJ2-7, with D perhaps TRBD1 (6 bases). Germline values: CDR1 MGHDK, CDR2 SYGVNS. This CDR3 spans 13 amino acids. Trimming removed 3 bases at V and 5 bases at J, with 11 bases between. The CDR3 DNA sequence: TGTGCCAGCAGTGACCACCGACAGGACGAGCAGTACTTC. Its translation is CASSDHRQDEQYF.

As regards this clone: Other DNA variants within this sample encode the same CDR3. V gene TRBV7-2 combines with J gene TRBJ2-5; TRBD2 aligns across 10 bases. The germline V gene encodes CDR1 SGHTA and CDR2 FQGNSA. Trimming at V came to 3 bases and at J to 3 bases, leaving 7 bases not matched to a gene. The CDR3 covers 16 residues. This CDR3 is CASSFQGLAGEETQYF. The CDR3 DNA follows: TGTGCCAGCAGCTTCCAGGGGCTAGCGGGGGAAGAGACCCAGTACTTC.

Of note for this clone: Other nucleotide sequences in the sample specify the same CDR3. The V gene is TRBV4-3, the J gene TRBJ2-1; 7 nucleotides line up with TRBD2. Trimming removed 1 base from V and 3 bases from J; junction bases left unmatched: 9. This CDR3 is built from 17 residues. The germline V gene has CDR1 LGHNA and CDR2 YSLEER. CDR3 DNA sequence: TGCGCCAGCAGCCAAGCTCCCTCCGGGACTAACTACAATGAGCAGTTCTTC. It translates to CASSQAPSGTNYNEQFF.

The rearrangement uses TRBV6-5 and TRBJ2-7; D is unclear. V dropped 8 bases and J dropped 0 bases, with 11 bases sitting between them. Germline-derived CDR1 and CDR2 are MNHEY and SVGAGI. The CDR3 runs to 13 residues. The CDR3 loop is CASRRDTSYEQYF. The CDR3 bases are TGTGCCAGCCGGCGTGACACCTCCTACGAGCAGTACTTC.

The V gene is TRBV9, the J gene TRBJ2-1, with 7 bases fitting TRBD2. Trimming removed 4 bases from V and 3 bases from J; junction bases left unmatched: 7. In germline, CDR1 is SGDLS, CDR2 YYNGEE. The CDR3 consists of 15 residues. The CDR3 sequence: CASSPRSGNYNEQFF. In nucleotides, the CDR3 is TGTGCCAGCAGCCCACGGAGCGGGAACTACAATGAGCAGTTCTTC.

This clone was recorded a few times. CDR3 DNA: TGTGCCAGCTCCCTCAAGGGGAACGCGGGGGATACGCAGTATTTT. Its protein product is CASSLKGNAGDTQYF. This chain connects TRBV18 to TRBJ2-3; D is perhaps TRBD2 (6 bases). V was cut by 6 bases and J by 6 bases, with 19 bases left in between. The CDR3 sequence is 15 residues long. The germline V gene encodes CDR1 KGHSH and CDR2 LQKENI.

This clone came up a few times. Compared with germline, one end of the junction differs, possibly owing to a read error. This chain uses TRBV7-7 with TRBJ2-7, with TRBD1 matching over 7 bases. The CDR3 is 14 amino acids. CDR1 SSHAT and CDR2 FNYEAQ come from the germline V gene (reference sequence). DNA of the CDR3: TGTGCTAGCAGCGTAGGGGGCCAGGACTACGAGCAGTACTTC. The encoded protein is CASSVGGQDYEQYF.

The sample holds a few counts of this clone. The rearrangement links TRBV30 to TRBJ2-5; 8 bases match TRBD2. There are 14 residues in the CDR3. The germline V gene has CDR1 GTSNPN and CDR2 SVGIG (reference sequence). The junction had 4 bases not matched to a gene; V was cut back by 2 bases and J by 2 bases. CDR3 region: CAWSSGGEQETQYF. DNA for the CDR3: TGTGCCTGGAGTAGCGGGGGAGAACAAGAGACCCAGTACTTC.

This clone was seen more than once but under ten times. The V gene is TRBV30, the J gene TRBJ2-3; D is unresolved. The CDR3 is 14 amino acids. V lost 1 base, J lost 2 bases, and 10 bases lay in between. In germline, CDR1 is GTSNPN, CDR2 SVGIG (reference sequence). The CDR3 spells CAWSAGPYTDTQYF. CDR3 sequence (DNA): TGTGCCTGGAGTGCCGGGCCCTACACAGATACGCAGTATTTT.

This clone has a handful of counts. The chain is built from TRBV30 and TRBJ1-3, with a tentative D call TRBD1 (6 bases). This CDR3 comprises 13 residues. CDR1 GTSNPN and CDR2 SVGIG come from the germline V gene (reference sequence). With 3 bases removed from V and 3 bases from J, the gap between germline ends came to 9 bases. CDR3 loop: CAWSRGGGNTIYF. DNA for the CDR3: TGTGCCTGGAGCAGGGGAGGTGGAAACACCATATATTTT.

This clone occurred many times. The gene calls are TRBV28 and TRBJ2-1; D is unresolved. Between the trimmed V and J ends, which lost 3 bases and 3 bases, there was a span of 3 bases. CDR1 is MDHEN and CDR2 is SYDVKM in the germline V gene. The CDR3 sequence is 12 residues long. The CDR3 nucleotides are TGTGCCAGCAGTTTCCGCTACAATGAGCAGTTCTTC. Translation gives CASSFRYNEQFF.

A few counts support this clone. An end of the junction does not agree with germline; a read error may underlie this. The chain combines TRBV7-7 with TRBJ2-5; 11 positions match TRBD2. CDR1 is SSHAT, CDR2 FNYEAQ, per germline (reference sequence). CDR3 length equals 15 residues. CDR3 loop: CASSRGTSGQETQYF. CDR3 in DNA: TGTGCTAGCAGCCGGGGGACTAGCGGCCAAGAGACCCAGTACTTC. The full variable domain, its missing parts supplied by reference TRBV7-7 and TRBJ2-5, is GAGVSQSPRYKVTKRGQDVTLRCDPISSHATLYWYQQALGQGPEFLTYFNYEAQPDKSGLPSDRFSAERPEGSISTLTIQRTEQRDSAMYRCASSRGTSGQETQYFGPGTRLLVL.

V gene TRBV5-1 combines with J gene TRBJ2-1; no firm D call. Germline V lookup: CDR1 SGHRS, CDR2 YFSETQ. The CDR3 covers 15 residues. V was trimmed by 0 bases and J by 0 bases, leaving 7 bases between them. In nucleotides, the CDR3 is TGCGCCAGCAGCTTGGCGGAGCCCTCCTACAATGAGCAGTTCTTC. It yields the protein CASSLAEPSYNEQFF.

There are a few counts of this clone. The rearrangement links TRBV7-8 to TRBJ1-1; no definite D call. V gave up 3 bases and J gave up 1 base, with 9 bases separating them. CDR1 and CDR2 (germline): SGHVS, FQNEAQ. This CDR3 comprises 14 residues. The CDR3 region has the DNA TGTGCCAGCAGCTTTGTTCTGACGAACACTGAAGCTTTCTTT. This encodes CASSFVLTNTEAFF.

This sequence joins TRBV7-3 and TRBJ2-3; D unclear. Germline V gene lookup returns CDR1 SGHTA and CDR2 FQGTGA. The CDR3 extends over 13 amino acids. V was trimmed by 4 bases and J by 1 base, leaving 6 bases between them. The CDR3 loop reads CASSWTGTDTQYF. CDR3 coding DNA: TGTGCCAGCAGCTGGACGGGCACAGATACGCAGTATTTT.